The 32 T cell receptor beta chains reported below all come from one sample, sequenced in a study of regulatory T cells in long-lasting Graves disease. Time point here: newly diagnosed GD, antithyroid drugs for less than 3 months. PBMC-extracted RNA yielded the TCR library. Combining iRepertoire HTBI primers with Arm-PCR of CDR3 regions, the authors built TCR beta libraries. TCRdb reanalysed the multiplex PCR reads using MiXCR and keeps one entry per CDR3 protein. The sample records 350,000 to 400,000 distinct CDR3 sequences, around 15% being singletons. The same sample was also studied in work on T cells in Graves' hyperthyroidism and ophthalmopathy.

The sequencing here drew on peripheral blood mononuclear cells (PBMCs), taken at new diagnosis, from a patient treated with antithyroid drugs. The receptors were sampled from a woman between 18 and 30 years old with Graves disease.

The V and J genes are TRBV24-1 and TRBJ1-5; 7 bases line up with TRBD1. The ends lost 2 bases at V and 6 bases at J; junction bases unmatched: 9. Germline-derived CDR1 and CDR2 are KGHDR and SFDVKD. The length of the CDR3 is 16 residues. This chain's CDR3 is CATSDWDRKMVQPQHF. In nucleotides, the CDR3 is TGTGCCACCAGTGATTGGGACAGAAAGATGGTTCAGCCCCAGCATTTT.

This clonotype appeared a few times. V gene TRBV29-1 combines with J gene TRBJ2-5; weak D call: TRBD1 (6 bases). Per germline, CDR1 SQVTM and CDR2 ANQGSEA. The CDR3 runs 12 residues. V shed 7 bases and J shed 5 bases, with 14 bases lying between them. The CDR3 region has the DNA TGCAGCGCGAGAACAGGGTTCGAGACCCAGTACTTC. Translation: CSARTGFETQYF. The full variable domain, its missing parts supplied by reference TRBV29-1 and TRBJ2-5, is SAVISQKPSRDICQRGTSLTIQCQVDSQVTMMFWYRQQPGQSLTLIATANQGSEATYESGFVIDKFPISRPNLTFSTLTVSNMSPEDSSIYLCSARTGFETQYFGPGTRLLVL.

This clonotype has ten or more counts. The CDR3 sequence is CASSPGLESSNEQFF. As DNA, the CDR3 is TGTGCCAGCTCACCTGGTCTCGAGTCTAGCAATGAGCAGTTCTTC. The chain joins TRBV18 to TRBJ2-1; D is ambiguous. CDR1 KGHSH and CDR2 LQKENI come from the germline V gene. The CDR3 covers 15 residues. V was shortened by 3 bases and J by 6 bases, with 15 bases between the two germline ends.

This clonotype was seen many times. The CDR3 DNA reads TGTGCCAGCAGTGCGCGGGGGGGCGACACAGATACGCAGTATTTT. It specifies CASSARGGDTDTQYF. The J gene is TRBJ2-3, the V gene TRBV6-1; 9 bases are a match to TRBD2. From germline, CDR1 is MNHNS and CDR2 SASEGT. This CDR3 has 15 residues. V lost 4 bases and J lost 2; bases outside the gene matches: 4.

This clonotype was picked up many times. This sequence joins TRBV20-1 and TRBJ2-7; D gene uncertain. The CDR3 is 14 amino acids. Trimming removed 5 bases at V and 4 bases at J, with 18 bases between. CDR1 DFQATT and CDR2 SNEGSKA come from the germline V gene (reference sequence). CDR3: CSASAQYPQYEQYF. DNA for the CDR3: TGCAGTGCTTCAGCCCAGTACCCACAATACGAGCAGTACTTC.

The gene calls are TRBV2 and TRBJ2-6; D perhaps matches TRBD1 (5 bases). Per the germline V gene, CDR1 is SNHLY and CDR2 is FYNNEI. V was cut by 10 bases and J by 0 bases, with 25 bases left in between. The CDR3 length is 19 residues. CDR3 coding DNA: TGTGCCACCCCCTCCCCGATGACAGCAAAGAGCTCTGGGGCCAACGTCCTGACTTTC. This gives the protein CATPSPMTAKSSGANVLTF.

The CDR3 sequence is CASSYPGASTDTQYF. In DNA form, the CDR3 reads TGTGCCAGCAGTTACCCGGGGGCTAGCACAGATACGCAGTATTTT. The rearrangement links TRBV6-2 or TRBV6-3 to TRBJ2-3; D possibly uses TRBD1 or TRBD2 (6 bases each). This CDR3 contains 15 residues. V lost 2 bases and J lost 0, with 9 bases in between. From germline, CDR1 is MNHEY and CDR2 SVGEGT.

The table lists this clonotype with many counts. The chain recombines TRBV30 with TRBJ2-7; D is unresolved. Germline V gene lookup returns CDR1 GTSNPN and CDR2 SVGIG (reference sequence). The CDR3 spans 11 residues. V was cut by 6 bases and J by 2 bases, with 8 bases left in between. As DNA, the CDR3 is TGTGCCTGCCGGGTCGCCTACGAGCAGTACTTC. It yields the protein CACRVAYEQYF. Drawing the rest from reference TRBV30 and TRBJ2-7, the complete variable domain is SQTIHQWPATLVQPVGSPLSLECTVEGTSNPNLYWYRQAAGRGLQLLFYSVGIGQISSEVPQNLSASRPQDRQFILSSKKLLLSDSGFYLCACRVAYEQYFGPGTRLTVT.

The chain recombines TRBV7-9 with TRBJ1-5; 8 positions match TRBD1. Germline CDR1 SEHNR, CDR2 FQNEAQ (reference sequence). The CDR3 consists of 16 residues. J lost 11 bases, V lost 3 bases, and 15 bases had no gene match. The CDR3 DNA follows: TGTGCCAGCAGCTTCGGACAGGGAGGATTTTTTTGTTCCCAGCATTTT. This codes for CASSFGQGGFFCSQHF.

This clonotype was counted a few times. The V and J genes are TRBV12-3 or TRBV12-4 and TRBJ1-3, with no clear D. The CDR3 runs to 15 residues. CDR3 sequence reads: CPGPNGVSSGNTIYF. For the CDR3, the DNA is TGTCCCGGCCCCAATGGAGTAAGCTCTGGAAACACCATATATTTT.

This clonotype has just a few counts. The J gene is TRBJ2-7, the V gene TRBV12-3 or TRBV12-4; D perhaps matches TRBD2 (6 bases). This CDR3 is 16 amino acids long. Trimming pared 4 bases from V and 3 bases from J, leaving 19 bases between. CDR3 DNA: TGTGCCAGCAGTTCAATTGGGGGGACTGGCAACTACGAGCAGTACTTC. Translated: CASSSIGGTGNYEQYF.

In its sample, this clonotype was seen a few times. The chain has TRBV7-6 and TRBJ2-2, with 9 bases identical to TRBD1. Germline loops: CDR1 SGHVS, CDR2 FNYEAQ. The CDR3 loop spans 16 amino acids. V shed 4 bases, J shed 4 bases, and the junction held 7 bases outside the gene matches. CDR3 sequence: CASSSGQGISTGELFF. DNA for the CDR3: TGTGCCAGCAGCTCGGGACAGGGAATTTCCACCGGGGAGCTGTTTTTT.

The table lists this clonotype with many counts. The chain joins TRBV27 to TRBJ2-3; 8 bases are shared with TRBD1. V shed 6 bases and J 5 bases; nucleotides not matched to a gene: 7. Germline CDR1 MNHEY, CDR2 SMNVEV (reference sequence). CDR3 size: 14 residues. The CDR3 region has the DNA TGTGCCAGCAGCCTCAGGGGGCCGGAAGATACGCAGTATTTT. Residues: CASSLRGPEDTQYF.

This clonotype was picked up many times. This chain uses TRBV12-3 or TRBV12-4 with TRBJ1-2; 9 bases align to TRBD1. The J segment lost 6 bases and the V segment lost 6 bases, leaving 8 bases of the junction unmatched. CDR3 length: 14 amino acids. The CDR3 sequence: CASRRGQGSDGYTF. The CDR3, as DNA: TGTGCCAGCAGGCGGGGACAGGGTAGTGATGGCTACACCTTC.

Concerning this clonotype: A read error is possible here, since a much larger clone lies one base away. The chain employs TRBV20-1 and TRBJ2-7, with 13 positions matching TRBD2. CDR1 is DFQATT, CDR2 SNEGSKA, per germline (reference sequence). This CDR3 is built from 15 residues. The CDR3 spells CSAPGLAGVADEQHF. CDR3 sequence (DNA): TGCAGTGCCCCTGGACTAGCGGGAGTCGCTGACGAGCAGCACTTC.

This clonotype showed up just a few times. The gene calls are TRBV28 and TRBJ2-1, with a weak D call TRBD2 (7 bases). The CDR3 is made up of 13 amino acids. The germline CDR1 and CDR2 sequences are MDHEN and SYDVKM. Trimming removed 3 bases from V and 9 bases from J, with 12 bases in between. The CDR3 coding sequence is TGTGCCAGCAGTTTGGGGGGGCTGACTGAGCAGTTCTTC. Amino acids: CASSLGGLTEQFF.

This chain joins TRBV2 and TRBJ1-6; D is perhaps TRBD1 (5 bases). The germline V and J ends were trimmed by 6 bases and 9 bases, with 12 bases remaining between them. This CDR3 has 13 amino acids. The germline V gene encodes CDR1 SNHLY and CDR2 FYNNEI. For the CDR3, the DNA is TGTGCCAGCAGGAGGGTTCAGGGTTCACCCCTCCACTTT. It is translated as CASRRVQGSPLHF.

J is TRBJ1-4 and V is TRBV5-1; 7 bases agree with TRBD1. Trimming took 1 base from V and 3 from J; bases not matched to a gene: 0. This CDR3 region has 14 residues. Germline CDR1 and CDR2: SGHRS and YFSETQ. The CDR3 sequence is CASSLQGANEKLFF. The CDR3, as DNA: TGCGCCAGCAGCTTGCAGGGGGCTAATGAAAAACTGTTTTTT.

This clonotype was seen many times. At one of its ends the junction is not consistent with the germline gene, which may arise from a read error. The chain employs TRBV12-3 or TRBV12-4 and TRBJ2-1; D call uncertain. The CDR3 spans 13 residues. As DNA, the CDR3 is TGTGCCAGCGGTAAGGTTTCGTACAGTGAGCAGTTCTTC. Translation gives CASGKVSYSEQFF.

This clonotype was counted ten times or more. The chain has TRBV15 and TRBJ1-2; 11 bases match TRBD1. V dropped 5 bases and J dropped 8; count of bases not matched to a gene: 10. The CDR3 contains 15 residues. Germline V gene lookup returns CDR1 LNHNV and CDR2 YYDKDF (reference sequence). DNA of the CDR3: TGTGCCACCAGCCCCCGGACAGGGGGCGCGGGGGGCTACACCTTC. Translation: CATSPRTGGAGGYTF.

This clonotype was found many times. This CDR3 is CASSPARGSGKETQYF. CDR3 coding DNA: TGTGCCAGCAGCCCGGCTAGGGGGTCGGGGAAAGAGACCCAGTACTTC. The V and J genes are TRBV3-1 and TRBJ2-5; D perhaps matches TRBD1 (6 bases). This CDR3 has 16 residues. The V end lost 4 bases, the J end lost 3 bases, and 18 bases lay between the germline ends. Germline V gene data show CDR1 as LGHDT and CDR2 as YNNKEL (reference sequence).

This clonotype occurred many times. The chain links TRBV3-1 to TRBJ1-2; no clear D gene. In germline, CDR1 is LGHDT, CDR2 YNNKEL (reference sequence). The V gene lost 0 bases and the J gene lost 7 bases, with 12 bases spanning the gap. The CDR3 contains 14 residues. The CDR3 here is CASSQDSGRAGYTF. CDR3 nucleotides: TGTGCCAGCAGCCAAGACTCGGGTCGCGCTGGCTACACCTTC.

This clonotype was picked up many times. The genes are TRBV20-1 and TRBJ2-1; TRBD2 matches at 12 bases. CDR1 DFQATT and CDR2 SNEGSKA come from the germline V gene (reference sequence). The CDR3 runs to 15 residues. The ends lost 4 bases at V and 8 bases at J; junction bases unmatched: 9. CDR3 bases: TGCAGTGCTACCTGGACTAGCGGGACTCTAGATGAGCAGTTCTTC. It encodes CSATWTSGTLDEQFF.

The table lists this clonotype with many counts. V and J are TRBV30 and TRBJ2-3; unclear D gene. Germline V CDR1 and CDR2: GTSNPN, SVGIG (reference sequence). The V end lost 1 base, the J end lost 7 bases, and 9 bases lay between the germline ends. The CDR3 runs to 12 residues. The CDR3 loop is CAWSGGGNTQYF. CDR3 sequence (DNA): TGTGCCTGGAGTGGGGGTGGAAATACGCAGTATTTT.

This clonotype was counted at least ten times. The chain couples TRBV5-6 to TRBJ2-1; D is perhaps TRBD2 (5 bases). This CDR3 contains 13 residues. The V and J ends lost 0 bases and 9 bases respectively, with 10 bases between them. In germline, CDR1 is SGHDT, CDR2 YYEEEE. This CDR3 reads CASSLGLAGEQFF. The CDR3 DNA reads as TGTGCCAGCAGCTTGGGGCTAGCTGGTGAGCAGTTCTTC.

This clonotype was observed many times. A read error may account for a junction end that differs from germline. This rearrangement joins TRBV20-1 to TRBJ2-2, with D maybe TRBD2 (6 bases). The germline gives CDR1 DFQATT, CDR2 SNEGSKA (reference sequence). This CDR3 is built from 17 residues. The chain's CDR3 is CSAKARVGGIEGGELFF. The CDR3 DNA sequence: TGCAGCGCTAAGGCGCGGGTGGGAGGCATCGAAGGTGGGGAGCTGTTTTTT.

This sequence joins TRBV4-1 and TRBJ2-2; 7 bases agree with TRBD2. Germline CDR1 reads MGHRA; CDR2 reads YSYEKL. The ends lost 0 bases at V and 1 base at J; junction bases unmatched: 5. This CDR3 contains 17 residues. CDR3 amino acids: CASSQDWGGRNTGELFF. The CDR3 coding sequence is TGCGCCAGCAGCCAAGATTGGGGCGGGAGGAACACCGGGGAGCTGTTTTTT.

This clonotype was counted at least ten times. The gene calls are TRBV6-5 and TRBJ1-5, with a weak D call TRBD1 (5 bases). CDR3 length: 16 residues. V gave up 0 bases and J gave up 2 bases, with 11 bases separating them. From germline, CDR1 is MNHEY and CDR2 SVGAGI. This CDR3 is CASSYSGQAGNQPQHF. DNA for the CDR3: TGTGCCAGCAGTTACTCGGGGCAGGCGGGCAATCAGCCCCAGCATTTT.

V usage is TRBV6-1 and J usage is TRBJ1-5; tentative D call: TRBD1 (5 bases). Germline CDR1 and CDR2: MNHNS and SASEGT. The V end lost 8 bases, the J end lost 0 bases, and 8 bases lay between the germline ends. The CDR3 loop spans 13 amino acids. For the CDR3, the DNA is TGTGCCAGCTGGGGGGATAGCAATCAGCCCCAGCATTTT. Encoded protein: CASWGDSNQPQHF.

This clonotype has ten or more counts. J is TRBJ2-3 and V is TRBV12-3 or TRBV12-4, with a tentative D call TRBD2 (7 bases). Trimming cost V 1 base and J 2 bases, with 13 bases left between them. The CDR3 has 16 residues. The CDR3 region is CASSLGLAGVTDTQYF. The CDR3 DNA sequence: TGTGCCAGCAGTTTAGGACTAGCAGGGGTCACAGATACGCAGTATTTT.

This clonotype has a count of ten or more. V gene TRBV5-1 combines with J gene TRBJ2-1; 8 positions match TRBD2. The germline gives CDR1 SGHRS, CDR2 YFSETQ. The CDR3 runs 16 residues. Trimming took 0 bases from V and 0 from J; bases not matched to a gene: 2. The CDR3 spells CASSLGGTSSYNEQFF. CDR3 sequence (DNA): TGCGCCAGCAGCTTGGGCGGGACTAGCTCCTACAATGAGCAGTTCTTC.

Concerning this clonotype itself: Given a much more abundant clone one base away, this may be a read error. The V and J genes are TRBV6-1 and TRBJ1-2; TRBD1 aligns across 7 bases. Unmatched junction bases numbered 20, after V lost 2 bases and J lost 8 bases. The germline gives CDR1 MNHNS, CDR2 SASEGT. The length of the CDR3 is 18 residues. CDR3 sequence reads: CASSERQGSPRLWGGYTF. The CDR3 nucleotides read TGTGCCAGCAGTGAAAGACAGGGAAGCCCCCGACTCTGGGGAGGCTACACCTTC.